These 4 T cell receptor beta chains were all obtained from the same sample, sequenced in a study of blood T cell repertoires in COVID-19. Sequenced by immunoSEQ multiplex PCR; TCRdb stores in-frame clones only, minus some. The sample yields roughly 170,000 clones, around 85% seen once. Sequenced: peripheral blood. These receptors all stem from a man aged 65-85 years with active or convalescent COVID-19.

V usage is TRBV9 and J usage is TRBJ2-1; D is uncertain. Trimming took off 1 base at V and 0 bases at J, with 8 bases between the two ends. The germline V gene has CDR1 SGDLS and CDR2 YYNGEE. This CDR3 comprises 15 residues. CDR3 nucleotides: TGTGCCAGCAGCGTACAGCAGGTCTCCTACAATGAGCAGTTCTTC. Translated: CASSVQQVSYNEQFF.

This rearrangement joins TRBV18 to TRBJ1-2; 7 bases align to TRBD1. The germline V gene has CDR1 KGHSH and CDR2 LQKENI. The CDR3 totals 16 residues. V lost 6 bases, J lost 4 bases, and 14 bases stayed unmatched. The CDR3 nucleotides are TGTGCCAGCTCCCCTGCAAGATCCGGGACAGCCTATGGCTACACCTTC. This gives the protein CASSPARSGTAYGYTF.

About this clone itself: This same CDR3 is encoded by further DNA sequences in the sample. V usage is TRBV7-2 and J usage is TRBJ2-7, with 9 bases lining up with TRBD1. The J segment lost 4 bases and the V segment lost 3 bases, leaving 10 bases of the junction unmatched. Germline V gene lookup returns CDR1 SGHTA and CDR2 FQGNSA. The CDR3 spans 16 residues. The CDR3 DNA reads TGTGCCAGCAGCTTTCCCGGACAGGGGTTTTCTTACGAGCAGTACTTC. It specifies CASSFPGQGFSYEQYF.

The chain couples TRBV15 to TRBJ1-4, with 8 positions matching TRBD1. The germline gives CDR1 LNHNV, CDR2 YYDKDF (reference sequence). V was clipped by 5 bases and J by 6 bases; unmatched bases: 8. The CDR3 is made up of 15 amino acids. The chain's CDR3 is CATSDRTGLDEKLFF. The CDR3 nucleotides read TGTGCCACCAGCGATCGGACAGGGCTGGATGAAAAACTGTTTTTT.